This entry lists 6 T cell receptor beta chains sequenced from one sample in a study of Tregs in tolerant kidney transplant recipients. Sequencing was performed with immunoSEQ multiplex PCR; in TCRdb, only in-frame clones are kept and a portion is missing. Of about 110,000 clones listed, 90% were seen once; the top ten hold roughly 0.35%. The sequenced sample was CD4+ T cells from blood, obtained before the transplant. The receptors were gathered from a human donor who received a combined kidney and bone marrow transplant.

This clone turned up a few times. The chain uses TRBV5-1 and TRBJ1-2; the match to TRBD1 covers 10 bases. The CDR3 loop spans 16 amino acids. The germline V gene encodes CDR1 SGHRS and CDR2 YFSETQ. The J segment lost 7 bases and the V segment lost 4 bases, leaving 13 bases of the junction unmatched. This CDR3 reads CASSVGQGRGFGGYTF. DNA of the CDR3: TGCGCCAGCAGCGTGGGACAGGGGCGAGGTTTCGGTGGCTACACCTTC.

The rearrangement links TRBV13 to TRBJ2-5, with 8 bases matching TRBD1. The CDR3 is 16 amino acids. With 5 bases clipped from V and 2 bases from J, the junction kept 10 bases outside the gene matches. In germline, CDR1 is PRHDT, CDR2 FYEKMQ (reference sequence). The DNA for the CDR3 is TGTGCCAGCAGCGTGACGGGACAGGCGGGACAAGAGACCCAGTACTTC. Translated: CASSVTGQAGQETQYF.

The chain carries TRBV6-1 and TRBJ1-5, with TRBD1 identical over 7 bases. CDR1 is MNHNS, CDR2 SASEGT, per germline. The junction had 6 bases not matched to a gene; V was cut back by 2 bases and J by 2 bases. This CDR3 has 16 amino acids. The CDR3 protein is CASSEQGVLGNQPQHF. In nucleotides, the CDR3 is TGTGCCAGCAGTGAACAGGGGGTTTTAGGCAATCAGCCCCAGCATTTT.

The rearrangement joins TRBV5-6 to TRBJ2-5; a possible D gene is TRBD2 (5 bases). Germline-derived CDR1 and CDR2 are SGHDT and YYEEEE. CDR3 length: 15 residues. V lost 4 bases and J lost 3, with 16 bases in between. CDR3 loop: CASSRVGGYEETQYF. The CDR3 DNA follows: TGTGCCAGCAGCCGTGTCGGAGGATATGAAGAGACCCAGTACTTC.

This clone occurred once. The chain combines TRBV7-2 with TRBJ2-7; 7 bases align to TRBD2. CDR1 is SGHTA, CDR2 FQGNSA, per germline. The length of the CDR3 is 14 residues. With 5 bases clipped from V and 2 bases from J, the junction kept 6 bases outside the gene matches. The CDR3 DNA reads as TGTGCCAGCAGCCCAACCGGACTAGCCTACGAGCAGTACTTC. The encoded protein is CASSPTGLAYEQYF.

The rearrangement uses TRBV15 and TRBJ2-3; 8 bases fit TRBD1. CDR1 and CDR2 (germline): LNHNV, YYDKDF (reference sequence). The CDR3 runs to 18 residues. Trimming at V came to 4 bases and at J to 4 bases, leaving 16 bases not matched to a gene. CDR3 nucleotide sequence: TGTGCCACCAGCATCGAACTTAAGACAGGGGTCGTTCCAGATACGCAGTATTTT. Amino acid sequence: CATSIELKTGVVPDTQYF.